Listed here are 8 T cell receptor beta chains from one sample, sequenced in a study of CD8 T cells in ankylosing spondylitis (TCRdb year 2017). The library was produced with 5' RACE. The sequencer was an Illumina HiSeq 2500. In TCRdb, the public reads were trimmed at Q25 with fastp and aligned with MiXCR, with productive beta chains retained. Each record represents a unique CDR3 protein, reported with the most common genes and DNA among its rows. The sample contains around 340,000 distinct CDR3 sequences, 20% to 25% of them found a single time. The ten largest make up over 10% of the sample. Sequenced: blood, either unsorted or a sorted T cell fraction (not recorded which). The receptors were gathered from a male donor with ankylosing spondylitis or in good health (not recorded which).

The V gene is TRBV5-6, the J gene TRBJ1-2, with a possible D match to TRBD1 (6 bases). Germline CDR1 and CDR2: SGHDT and YYEEEE. The CDR3 spans 14 residues. Trimming removed 4 bases from V and 9 bases from J, with 19 bases in between. CDR3 region: CASSLFLAGDCYTF. CDR3 nucleotide sequence: TGTGCCAGCAGCCTGTTTTTGGCAGGGGATTGCTACACCTTC.

The rearrangement uses TRBV11-2 and TRBJ2-3, with 7 bases identical to TRBD1. This CDR3 comprises 16 residues. The J segment lost 4 bases and the V segment lost 5 bases, leaving 12 bases of the junction unmatched. Germline CDR1 is SGHAT and CDR2 is FQNNGV. The CDR3 spells CASSALPGQNADTQYF. In DNA form, the CDR3 reads TGTGCCAGCAGCGCACTACCGGGACAGAATGCAGATACGCAGTATTTT.

The V and J genes are TRBV10-3 and TRBJ2-3; the D gene is possibly TRBD2 (6 bases). The germline CDR1 and CDR2 sequences are ENHRY and SYGVKD. The CDR3 totals 16 residues. The V end was cut by 6 bases, the J end by 0 bases, with 16 bases between. The CDR3 sequence is CAISTPGATSTDTQYF. CDR3 nucleotide sequence: TGTGCCATCAGCACCCCGGGAGCGACTAGCACAGATACGCAGTATTTT.

The V and J genes are TRBV7-9 and TRBJ2-7, with D perhaps matching TRBD1 (5 bases). The V end lost 8 bases, the J end lost 3 bases, and 14 bases lay between the germline ends. Germline-derived CDR1 and CDR2 are SEHNR and FQNEAQ (reference sequence). This CDR3 spans 13 amino acids. The CDR3: CASANQDNYEQYF. Here the CDR3 DNA reads TGTGCCAGCGCAAACCAGGACAACTACGAGCAGTACTTC.

The chain combines TRBV12-3 or TRBV12-4 with TRBJ1-3; D is unresolved. Between the trimmed V and J ends, which lost 3 bases and 1 base, there was a span of 7 bases. CDR3 size: 14 residues. The chain's CDR3 is CASSFSTSGNTIYF. The DNA of the CDR3 is TGTGCCAGCAGTTTCAGTACTTCTGGAAACACCATATATTTT.

The sample holds a few counts of this clonotype. The J gene is TRBJ2-4, the V gene TRBV12-3 or TRBV12-4, with D perhaps matching TRBD2 (5 bases). Trimming cost V 1 base and J 7 bases, with 14 bases left between them. CDR3 length: 15 residues. CDR3 DNA sequence: TGTGCCAGCAGTTTAGGGTCCCCCGGGATCAACATTCAGTACTTC. Translation gives CASSLGSPGINIQYF.

This chain connects TRBV12-3 or TRBV12-4 to TRBJ1-1, with D unresolved. V lost 1 base, J lost 7 bases, and 7 bases lay in between. The CDR3 is 12 residues long. CDR3 sequence reads: CASSLGVVEAFF. The CDR3 DNA reads TGTGCCAGCAGTTTAGGAGTAGTTGAAGCTTTCTTT.

The J gene is TRBJ2-2, the V gene TRBV7-3, with 9 bases that match TRBD1. There are 17 residues in the CDR3. Germline V gene data show CDR1 as SGHTA and CDR2 as FQGTGA. V trimming: 5 bases; J trimming: 3 bases; junction bases outside the gene matches: 10. The CDR3 DNA follows: TGTGCCAGCAGCCGACCGGGACAGGGAGTAGACACCGGGGAGCTGTTTTTT. This sequence encodes CASSRPGQGVDTGELFF.